This T cell receptor (beta chain) was profiled in a study of regulatory T cells in long-lasting Graves disease (dated by TCRdb to about 2021). The study in broad terms: To count as having persistent Graves' disease, a patient had to have received antithyroid drug treatment for over 5 years with TSH receptor autoantibodies remaining persistently positive. Persistent Graves' disease patients were compared with newly diagnosed Graves' disease patients by peripheral blood TCR sequencing and RNA sequencing. The study was registered as a clinical trial and conducted in China. A total of about 35 samples underwent TCR sequencing, from some 13 patients with persistent Graves' disease and approximately 20 patients with newly diagnosed Graves' disease. In the clinical cohort, patients with persistent Graves' disease had used antithyroid drugs for an average of around ten years. Here is what the overall study found, with its caveats: More public clonotypes were shared among persistent patients (around 2,600) than among newly diagnosed patients (966). Compared with newly diagnosed patients, patients with persistent Graves' disease had lower TCR Shannon entropy and fewer highly expanded clones, which suggests clonal expansion. Only peripheral blood was studied, because thyroid tissue, the primary lesion, was inaccessible. Sequencing and analysis were limited to the TCR beta chain. TRBV28, TRBJ1-2 and TRBJ2-5 were preferentially used in persistent disease, while TRBV20-1 and TRBJ2-1 were favored in newly diagnosed disease. The authors noted that the small sample size was a limitation that may lower accuracy.

Via the germline V gene (reference sequence), CDR1 is DFQATT and CDR2 SNEGSKA. The CDR3 has 19 amino acids, counting the end cysteine and phenylalanine. Here the CDR3 DNA is all that survives: 57 bases in frame from base 1. V gives up 6 bases and J gives up 0 bases, and the segment between their germline ends measures 27 bases. Of note for this clonotype: Which antigen it targets is not known. Within one base of it there is no much larger clone, and no base qualities were kept.

The label giving this sample's time point can be read as: persistent/refractory GD, antithyroid drugs over 5 years with positive TRAb. For both TCR sequencing and RNA sequencing, RNA was extracted from PBMCs in TRIzol. Graves' disease was diagnosed according to American Thyroid Association guidelines. Patients were recruited from an endocrinology department in Xi'an, China. Each patient gave approximately 8.8 milliliters of peripheral blood, collected in an EDTA anticoagulant tube. PBMCs were isolated by Ficoll Paque Plus density gradient separation without further T cell sorting. An Agilent 2100 Bioanalyzer and agarose gel were used to check RNA quality, and a NanoDrop 2000 was used to measure RNA concentration. The receptor library was made with multiplex PCR. Data came from an Illumina HiSeq 4000. To build TCR beta libraries, CDR3 regions were amplified by Arm-PCR using iRepertoire HTBI primers. Gel purification was performed on PCR products prior to sequencing. Turning to the authors' computational methods: Across samples, 60 to 70 TRBV and roughly 15 TRBJ segments were identified and used for gene usage analysis of CDR3 amino acid clonotypes. Filtered high-quality paired reads were merged into contigs using COPE and FqMerger. BLAST was used to align contigs to IMGT TRBV, TRBD and TRBJ reference genes, and CDR3 was defined according to IMGT. Any clonotype with a frequency above 0.1% was counted as a highly expanded clone. Shannon entropy served as the measure of repertoire diversity, while the Gini coefficient captured V-J evenness. Clonotypes shared by more than one individual were considered public. TCRdb reprocessed the public reads (quality trimming at Q25 with fastp, clone calling with MiXCR) and kept in-frame beta chains. Rows with a matching CDR3 protein are joined into one entry that keeps the most common DNA and genes. The V and J calls and clone size come from TCRdb's table, not from the authors' own analysis. The sample includes approximately 400,000 distinct CDR3 sequences, with around 20% observed a single time. Clones ranked in the top ten supply around 26% of the sample.

The specimen comprised peripheral blood mononuclear cells (PBMCs), sampled when the disease was refractory, from a patient treated with antithyroid drugs. The rearranged chain carries TRBV20-1 and TRBJ1-5, and possibly TRBD1, on 5 matching bases. This TCR was sampled from a female donor with Graves disease. The nucleotide sequence reads as follows: TGCAGTGCCCGTGTCAAGAGTCAGCGACGGGGCGATAGCAATCAGCCCCAGCATTTT. The translation is CSARVKSQRRGDSNQPQHF.